The entry below gives a single TCR beta chain sequence along with its context. This sample is drawn from a study of blood T cell repertoires in COVID-19. In the study overall: Two negative PCRs, clearance, or symptom resolution characterized the recovered Cohort 3 donors. Sources were T cells, B-cell-depleted T cells, or PBMCs; the material itself was cDNA or gDNA.

This CDR3 is built from 14 residues. Germline CDR1 reads SGDLS; CDR2 reads YYNGEE. V was cut by 4 bases and J by 1 base, with 10 bases left in between. Per the original data handling: Estimated nucleated cell counts came from reference gene primer amplification. Generated by immunoSEQ multiplex PCR, the TCRdb table keeps only in-frame clones and is missing some. The V and J calls and clone size are taken from that table; D and trimming were inferred from the DNA. This sample has 200,000 to 250,000 clones, with 86% found just once. The sequence was obtained from a woman between 50 and 59 years old in a cohort exposed to, infected with or recovered from COVID-19 (not recorded which). This rearrangement joins TRBV9 to TRBJ2-3; perhaps TRBD1 as D (6 bases). The sample consisted of PBMCs or T cells enriched from blood (not recorded which). CDR3 loop: CASSQGQRTDTQYF. The CDR3 DNA follows: TGTGCCAGCAGCCAAGGACAGCGCACAGATACGCAGTATTTT. Full variable domain (outside the CDR3, taken from reference TRBV9 and TRBJ2-3): DSGVTQTPKHLITATGQRVTLRCSPRSGDLSVYWYQQSLDQGLQFLIQYYNGEERAKGNILERFSAQQFPDLHSELNLSSLELGDSALYFCASSQGQRTDTQYFGPGTRLTVL.